This is a list of T cell receptor beta chains from one sample in a study of response to subunit inactivated influenza vaccine. TCRdb re-analysed the RT-PCR reads in MiXCR, keeping a single row per CDR3 protein. The sample holds around 520,000 distinct CDR3 sequences, about 25% seen once. This sample comprised CD4+ T cells sorted from PBMCs, obtained around 5 days after vaccination. The receptor set was obtained from a man aged 45-65 years who received an inactivated influenza vaccine. Each CDR3 is given with its conserved first and last residue. D genes are given only for firm matches. Clone size, where shown, is once, few, many, or a class for clones that have expanded.

TRBV12-3/TRBV12-4	TRBJ2-3	many	.	TGTGCCACCGCGACGGGGGTACACACAGATACGCAGTATTTT	CATATGVHTDTQYF
TRBV10-2	TRBJ2-3	.	.	TGCGCCAGCAGCGGAAAGGTGGGCCCGACAGATACGCAGTATTTT	CASSGKVGPTDTQYF
TRBV5-1	TRBJ2-7	few	.	TGCGCCAGCAATCCTGGGACGGGTCCCTACGAGCAGTACTTC	CASNPGTGPYEQYF
TRBV20-1	TRBJ2-3	few	TRBD2	TGCAGTGCCCCATCCGGGACTAGCGGGAGCACAGATACGCAGTATTTT	CSAPSGTSGSTDTQYF
TRBV28	TRBJ2-3	few	TRBD2	TGTGCCAGCTCCGGAACCACTACTAGCGGGAGATCAGATACGCAGTATTTT	CASSGTTTSGRSDTQYF
TRBV12-3/TRBV12-4	TRBJ1-5	few	.	TGTGCCAGCAGTTTAAGGGGGCCCCAGCATTTT	CASSLRGPQHF
TRBV7-2	TRBJ2-7	.	TRBD2	TGTGCCAGCAGCCGGACTAGCGGGATTAACTACGAGCAGTACTTC	CASSRTSGINYEQYF
TRBV30	TRBJ2-4	.	.	TGTGCCTGGAGTCCGACAGTAGCCAAAAACATTCAGTACTTC	CAWSPTVAKNIQYF
TRBV4-3	TRBJ2-3	.	.	TGCGCCAGCAGCCAAGGGACTAAAAGCACAGATACGCAGTATTTT	CASSQGTKSTDTQYF
TRBV12-3/TRBV12-4	TRBJ2-7	few	TRBD1	TGTGCCAGCAGGGAAGGACAGGGCTTCTACGAGCAGTACTTC	CASREGQGFYEQYF
TRBV5-1	TRBJ2-1	once	TRBD2	TGCGCCTGCAGCTTGGCGGCTAGCGGGGGAACCTCCAATGAGCAGTTCTTC	CACSLAASGGTSNEQFF
TRBV20-1	TRBJ2-1	.	TRBD2	TGCAGTGCTGGAAGGACTAGCGGGGGAAATGAGCAGTTCTTC	CSAGRTSGGNEQFF
TRBV6-1	TRBJ1-1	.	.	TGTGCCAGCAGCATTGGACAGCGGGGAACTGAAGCTTTCTTT	CASSIGQRGTEAFF
TRBV20-1	TRBJ2-2	many	.	TGCAGTGCTAGGCTCCCAGGGCGGTACACCGGGGAGCTGTTTTTT	CSARLPGRYTGELFF
TRBV9	TRBJ1-6	.	.	TGTGCCAGCAGCGTTTTATCGGAAGATTCACCCCTCCACTTT	CASSVLSEDSPLHF
TRBV6-1	TRBJ1-1	.	.	TGTGCCAGCAGCCTTGGTGGCAGCCTTAGGAACACTGAAGCTTTCTTT	CASSLGGSLRNTEAFF
TRBV6-2/TRBV6-3	TRBJ2-1	few	.	TGTGCCAGCAGTTACTCGATCGGTAGTTACAATGAGCAGTTCTTC	CASSYSIGSYNEQFF
TRBV7-7	TRBJ2-5	.	TRBD2	TGTGCTAGCAGCTCTGCGGGGGGGCAGGAGACCCAGTACTTC	CASSSAGGQETQYF
TRBV20-1	TRBJ2-7	.	.	TGCAGTGCTAGAGCGAATTCCTACGAGCAGTACTTC	CSARANSYEQYF
TRBV20-1	TRBJ2-1	.	.	TGCAGTGCGGAAGAGCCCAGACGGGGCTCGGAGCAGTTCTTC	CSAEEPRRGSEQFF
TRBV20-1	TRBJ1-5	.	.	TGCAGTGCTGAGGCGGTGTTTGATGGCAATCAGCCCCAGCATTTT	CSAEAVFDGNQPQHF
TRBV7-8	TRBJ2-5	.	TRBD2	TGTGCCAGCAGCAACGCGCGGCTAGCGGGAGTAGGGGAAGAGACCCAGTACTTC	CASSNARLAGVGEETQYF
TRBV24-1	TRBJ2-2	.	.	TGTGCCTCCATGGAGAACACCGGGGAGCTGTTTTTT	CASMENTGELFF
TRBV7-9	TRBJ1-1	few	.	TGTGCCAGCAGCGAACAGAGTAAAGCTTTCTTT	CASSEQSKAFF
TRBV29-1	TRBJ2-3	.	TRBD1	TGCAGCGTTGAGACAGGGAGTAGTCCAGATACGCAGTATTTT	CSVETGSSPDTQYF
TRBV20-1	TRBJ1-5	.	.	TGCAGTGCGTACGGGGGGCTGGCCCAGCATTTT	CSAYGGLAQHF
TRBV4-3	TRBJ2-3	few	.	TGCGCCAGCAGCCAACGGGCAGGGATTCCAGATACGCAGTATTTT	CASSQRAGIPDTQYF
TRBV6-1	TRBJ2-3	many	TRBD2	TGTGCCAGCAGCCGACTAGCGGGGGTCATAACGCAGTATTTT	CASSRLAGVITQYF
TRBV6-2/TRBV6-3	TRBJ2-7	.	.	TGTGCCAGCAGTTACTTACAGGGCCGTTACGAGCAGTACTTC	CASSYLQGRYEQYF
TRBV7-8	TRBJ2-7	once	.	TGTGCCAGCAGCGTCGGCAGGAGCCAATCCTACGAGCAGTACTTC	CASSVGRSQSYEQYF
TRBV2	TRBJ2-5	few	.	TGTGCCAGCAGTGAGAATCGGGGTAACCTCGAGACCCAGTACTTC	CASSENRGNLETQYF
TRBV5-1	TRBJ2-7	.	TRBD2	TGCGCCAGCAGCTTGGAGACTAGCGCCGAGCAGTACTTC	CASSLETSAEQYF
TRBV7-2	TRBJ2-3	.	TRBD2	TGTGCCAGCAGCCCAGCGGGATATACGCAGTATTTT	CASSPAGYTQYF
TRBV11-2	TRBJ2-1	.	.	TGTGCCAGCAGCTTGACAACTGCTTACAATGAGCAGTTCTTTCTTTATGAGCAGTTCTTC	CASSLTTAYNEQFFLYEQFF
TRBV6-6	TRBJ1-4	.	.	TGTGCCAGCAGTGTCGAGGGGGGGAAACTGTTTTTT	CASSVEGGKLFF
TRBV11-2	TRBJ2-7	few	TRBD2	TGTGCCAGCAGCGTGATCGGGACTAGCGGGGGGGGCCCCTACGAGCAGTACTTC	CASSVIGTSGGGPYEQYF
TRBV7-2	TRBJ2-5	.	.	TGTGCCAGCAGAAGGATAGCGGCGAACCAAGAGACCCAGTACTTC	CASRRIAANQETQYF
TRBV4-1	TRBJ2-1	.	.	TGCGCCAGCAGCCAAGTTTCTGGCGGGGCCATCCGCTCCTACAATGAGCAGTTCTTC	CASSQVSGGAIRSYNEQFF
TRBV29-1	TRBJ2-3	few	TRBD2	TGCAGCGTTGCGGTGTCTAGCGGGAGTGATACGCAGTATTTT	CSVAVSSGSDTQYF
TRBV4-1	TRBJ2-1	.	TRBD2	TGCGCCAGCAGCCAACCTACTAGCGGGAGGGCCGATGAGCAGTTCTTC	CASSQPTSGRADEQFF
TRBV10-3	TRBJ2-1	many	TRBD2	TGTGCCATCAGTGAGTCGGGACTAGCGGCAGCGGGTGAGCAGTTCTTC	CAISESGLAAAGEQFF
TRBV4-3	TRBJ2-3	.	TRBD2	TGCGCCAGCAGCCAAGGCACCCTAGCGGGAGCGGCAGATACGCAGTATTTT	CASSQGTLAGAADTQYF
TRBV5-1	TRBJ1-5	few	.	TGCGCCAGCAGCGGTGGATACGATGGTCAGCCCCAGCATTTT	CASSGGYDGQPQHF
TRBV7-9	TRBJ2-5	.	.	TGTGCCAGCAGCTTAGGGGGAGGCTACCTCATGGAGACCCAGTACTTC	CASSLGGGYLMETQYF
TRBV14	TRBJ2-5	.	TRBD2	TGTGCCAGCAGCCGCGGACTAGCGGGGGTTGAGACCCAGTACTTC	CASSRGLAGVETQYF
TRBV18	TRBJ2-1	few	TRBD1	TGTGCCAGCTCACCACGTCAACAGGGGGCTAGGAATGAGCAGTTCTTC	CASSPRQQGARNEQFF
TRBV7-2	TRBJ2-3	.	.	TGTGCCAGCAGCTTATTGGGCGGGACCTTCACAGATACGCAGTATTTT	CASSLLGGTFTDTQYF
TRBV27	TRBJ2-1	once	.	TGTGCCAGCAGTTTGATCAGGGGAGGCGAGCAGTTCTTC	CASSLIRGGEQFF
TRBV20-1	TRBJ2-7	.	.	TGCAGTGCTCGAACCGCAACGGGACAAACCAAGCAGTACTTC	CSARTATGQTKQYF
TRBV5-1	TRBJ2-2	.	TRBD1	TGCGCCAGCAGCTCACGGACAGGGGACACCGGGGAGCTGTTTTTT	CASSSRTGDTGELFF
TRBV12-3/TRBV12-4	TRBJ2-7	.	.	TGTGCCAGCAGCTCACACCGACAGGCCATGGTTGGGGGGGAGCAGTACTTC	CASSSHRQAMVGGEQYF
TRBV6-5	TRBJ1-2	few	.	TGTGCCAGCAGTTACGAAGGGAATGGCGACTATGGCTACACCTTC	CASSYEGNGDYGYTF
TRBV15	TRBJ2-7	.	.	TGTGCCACCAGCAGAGGTCTGGGGCCTTACGAGCAGTACTTC	CATSRGLGPYEQYF
TRBV10-3	TRBJ2-4	.	.	TGTGCCATCAGTGAGGGGTTAGCCAAAAACATTCAGTACTTC	CAISEGLAKNIQYF
TRBV5-1	TRBJ2-3	few	.	TGCGCCAGCAGCTCTCAAAGCGGGTTACCCACAGATACGCAGTATTTT	CASSSQSGLPTDTQYF
TRBV6-1	TRBJ2-3	many	TRBD2	TGTGCCAGCAGACGAGCGGGGGGGCGCACAGATACGCAGTATTTT	CASRRAGGRTDTQYF
TRBV20-1	TRBJ2-7	few	TRBD2	TGCAGTGCTAGGATAGAGCGGGGGATATCCTACGAGCAGTACTTC	CSARIERGISYEQYF
TRBV12-3/TRBV12-4	TRBJ2-5	few	.	TGTGCCAGCAGAACAGGGAAAGACCAGTACTTC	CASRTGKDQYF
TRBV20-1	TRBJ2-3	.	TRBD1	TGCAGTGCTAACAAGGGGGCGCGCGCAGATACGCAGTATTTT	CSANKGARADTQYF